This T cell receptor beta chain derives from a study of blood T cells in healthy people across ages (dated by TCRdb to between 2015 and 2016). Study-level background: In model experiments, template switching captured roughly one uniquely barcoded TCR beta cDNA molecule for every two T cells. Using deep sequencing normalized with unique cDNA molecular identifiers, the study measured how TCR beta repertoire diversity changes with age. The donors were divided into four age groups: young (average roughly 15 years), middle-aged (about 39), aged (approximately 59) and long-lived (82). The study analyzed two additional independent replicas of 1 million unique cDNA reads from the same blood draw for two donors, one aged 18 to 30 and one aged 80 or older. Broader findings and caveats from the paper: As age increased, observed TCR beta diversity per million T cells dropped in a roughly linear way, and a significant reduction was already evident by age 40. Donor CMV infection status was unknown, potentially confounding age-related changes in expanded clonotypes. Compared with the aged group, the long-lived group had more naive CD4+ T cells, fewer expanded clones and increased TCR diversity, a pattern suggesting age selection. The percentage of naive T cells measured by flow cytometry correlated strongly with observed TCR beta diversity. Total diversity estimates from one million sequenced T cells were considered lower bounds and underestimates. Bulk unsorted PBMC profiling prevented conclusive comparison of naive and antigen-experienced compartments.

The approximately 39 donors, aged about 6 to 95 years, were systemically healthy Caucasian individuals from Russia. Ten milliliters of peripheral blood were drawn from each donor into EDTA-treated Vacutainer tubes. Ficoll-Paque density-gradient centrifugation was used to isolate PBMCs, with at least 6.5 million per sample. Trizol reagent was used to extract total RNA from PBMCs, with at least 5.5 micrograms per sample. For every donor, flow cytometry on a PBMC aliquot measured the percentage of naive CD45RAhigh/CD27high T cells. Based on the germline V gene (reference sequence), the CDR1 and CDR2 sequences are SEHNR and FQNEAQ. Trimming takes 4 bases from V and 4 bases from J, and the germline ends sit 13 bases apart. The CDR3 holds 14 amino acids from the cysteine to the phenylalanine. Only the CDR3 DNA stays, 42 bases, in frame from base 1. To prepare the library, 5' RACE was applied. Data came from an Illumina HiSeq 2500. A second about 6 to 11 cycle PCR used a sample-barcoded 5' primer and a J-beta primer mix. A template-switch 5' adaptor carrying 12 random nucleotides introduced a unique molecular identifier onto each TCR beta cDNA molecule. Each sample yielded at least 3 million CDR3-containing paired-end reads. First-strand cDNA synthesis was performed from all RNA using the Mint cDNA synthesis kit, with priming by a TRBC-specific oligonucleotide. Following uracil-DNA glycosylase treatment, all cDNA underwent a first 18-cycle PCR with the universal primers M1SS and BC2_uni_R. The paper's data handling went like this. Normalization of each sample was performed by random selection of 1 million high-quality reads, each carrying a distinct molecular identifier. Instead of being binned into consensus sequences, reads that shared molecular identifiers were thrown out. MiTCR, run with a Q25 quality threshold and the strictest error-elimination algorithm, handled CDR3 identification, clonotype clustering and error correction. A nonparametric unseen species model with Euler transformation was used to estimate a lower bound on total TCR beta diversity. TCRdb applied fastp at Q25 and MiXCR to the public reads, then kept only in-frame beta chains. CDR3 protein duplicates are merged, each entry listing the most common genes and DNA. The authors' filters were not applied to this entry. Within this sample are 550,000 to 650,000 distinct CDR3 sequences, with approximately 26% of them counted one time only. The ten largest clonotypes hold 3% to 4% of the sample.

This clonotype was recorded a few times. It has no known antigen specificity. Per-base qualities were not stored, and no clone one base away is much larger. These sequences were also reported in another study, on T cells of mothers and their children. Per that second paper: Donors were nine systemically healthy Caucasian individuals: three mothers and their six children. cDNA synthesis used all of the extracted RNA, with roughly 1.5 ug of RNA in each 15 ul reaction. In the second PCR, the M1S primer added sample barcodes and 2-4 random nucleotides. Each mother yielded over 9.5 million TCR beta CDR3 reads and each child 3 million to 3.5 million reads. In both related and unrelated pairs, thymic selection shapes the output of TCR recombination in a similar way, with inherited differences having only a minor effect. Normalized repertoire overlap was always slightly but never significantly higher in related than unrelated mother-child pairs. No persistent microchimeric T cell clones were found, with a detection sensitivity of roughly 99 clones per million clonotypes. To look for features that set related mother-child pairs apart from unrelated individuals, the researchers ran deep NGS to compare the TCR beta repertoires of mothers and children. Mothers averaged roughly 40 +/- 4 years of age and children averaged about 12 +/- 4 years. After adapters were ligated using NEBNext reagents, the libraries underwent 100+100 nt paired-end sequencing on an Illumina HiSeq 2000. Mother and child libraries were prepared a month apart and sequenced in separate runs to prevent cross-contamination. For each donor, between about 450,000 and 2,300,000 distinct TCR beta clonotypes were identified. Naive TCR beta clonotypes were estimated from low-frequency clonotypes matched to each donor's FACS-determined naive share, without sorting.

The chain employs TRBV7-9 and TRBJ1-1; TRBD1 is possibly the D segment (5 matching bases). Sequenced input: blood. This TCR was recovered from a boy aged 2-15 years in good health. The nucleotide sequence is given as TGTGCCAGCAGCTCCAGGGTAGTTGGCACTGAAGCTTTCTTT. Its translation is CASSSRVVGTEAFF.